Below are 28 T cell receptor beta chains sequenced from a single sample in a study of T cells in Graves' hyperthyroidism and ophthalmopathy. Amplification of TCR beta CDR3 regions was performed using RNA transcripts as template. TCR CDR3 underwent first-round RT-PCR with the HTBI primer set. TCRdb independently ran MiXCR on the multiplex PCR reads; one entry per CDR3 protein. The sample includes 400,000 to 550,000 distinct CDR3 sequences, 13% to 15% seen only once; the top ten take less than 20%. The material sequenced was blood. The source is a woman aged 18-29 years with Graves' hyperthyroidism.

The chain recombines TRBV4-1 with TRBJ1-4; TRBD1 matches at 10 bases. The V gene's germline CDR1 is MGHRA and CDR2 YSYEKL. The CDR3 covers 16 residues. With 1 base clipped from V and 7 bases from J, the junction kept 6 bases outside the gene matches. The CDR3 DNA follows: TGCGCCAGCAGCCAAGGGAGACAGGGGGCGGGTGAAAAACTGTTTTTT. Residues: CASSQGRQGAGEKLFF.

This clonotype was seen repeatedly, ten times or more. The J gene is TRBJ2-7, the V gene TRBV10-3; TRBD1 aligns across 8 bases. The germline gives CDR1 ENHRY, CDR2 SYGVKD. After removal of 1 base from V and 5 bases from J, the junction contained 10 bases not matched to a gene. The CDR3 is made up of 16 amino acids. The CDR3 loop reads CAISELGGTGANEQYF. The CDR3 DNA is TGTGCCATCAGTGAGTTAGGGGGGACAGGCGCTAACGAGCAGTACTTC.

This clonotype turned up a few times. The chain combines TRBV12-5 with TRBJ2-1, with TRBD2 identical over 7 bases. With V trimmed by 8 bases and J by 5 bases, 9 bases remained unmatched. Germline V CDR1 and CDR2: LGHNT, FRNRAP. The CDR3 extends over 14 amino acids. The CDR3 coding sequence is TGTGCTAGTCGGCCTAGCGGAACCCACAATGAGCAGTTCTTC. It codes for CASRPSGTHNEQFF. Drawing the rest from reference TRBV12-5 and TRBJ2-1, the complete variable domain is DARVTQTPRHKVTEMGQEVTMRCQPILGHNTVFWYRQTMMQGLELLAYFRNRAPLDDSGMPKDRFSAEMPDATLATLKIQPSEPRDSAVYFCASRPSGTHNEQFFGPGTRLTVL.

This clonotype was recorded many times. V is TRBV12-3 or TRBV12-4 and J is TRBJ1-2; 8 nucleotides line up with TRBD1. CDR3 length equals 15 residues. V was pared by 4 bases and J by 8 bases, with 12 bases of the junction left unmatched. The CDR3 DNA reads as TGTGCCAGCAGTTCCCAGGCGGCAGGGGGCTTGGGCTACACCTTC. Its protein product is CASSSQAAGGLGYTF.

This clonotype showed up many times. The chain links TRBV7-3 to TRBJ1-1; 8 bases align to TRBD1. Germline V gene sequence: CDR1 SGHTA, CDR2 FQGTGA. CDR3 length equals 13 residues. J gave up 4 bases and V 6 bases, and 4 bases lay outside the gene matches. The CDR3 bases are TGTGCCAGCAGACAGGACAGGGCCACTGAAGCTTTCTTT. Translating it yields CASRQDRATEAFF. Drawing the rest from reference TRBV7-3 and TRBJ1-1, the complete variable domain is GAGVSQTPSNKVTEKGKYVELRCDPISGHTALYWYRQSLGQGPEFLIYFQGTGAADDSGLPNDRFFAVRPEGSVSTLKIQRTERGDSAVYLCASRQDRATEAFFGQGTRLTVV.

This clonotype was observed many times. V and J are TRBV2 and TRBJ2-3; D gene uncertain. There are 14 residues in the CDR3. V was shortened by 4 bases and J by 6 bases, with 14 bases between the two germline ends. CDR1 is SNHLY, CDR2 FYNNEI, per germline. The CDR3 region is CASSATESEDTQYF. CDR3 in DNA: TGTGCCAGCAGTGCCACCGAGAGTGAGGATACGCAGTATTTT.

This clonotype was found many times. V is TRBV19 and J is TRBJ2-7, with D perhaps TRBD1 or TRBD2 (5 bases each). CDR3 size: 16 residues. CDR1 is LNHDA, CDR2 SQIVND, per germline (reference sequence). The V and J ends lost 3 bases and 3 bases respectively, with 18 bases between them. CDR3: CASSMLGWDGGYEQYF. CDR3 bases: TGTGCCAGTAGTATGTTGGGGTGGGACGGAGGCTACGAGCAGTACTTC.

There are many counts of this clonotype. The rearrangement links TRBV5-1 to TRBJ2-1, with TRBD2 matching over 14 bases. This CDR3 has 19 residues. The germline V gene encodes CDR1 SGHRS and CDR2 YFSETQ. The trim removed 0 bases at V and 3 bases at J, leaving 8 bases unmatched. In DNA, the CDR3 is TGCGCCAGCAGCTTGGGGGGGACTAGCGGGAGTTCGTTCTACAATGAGCAGTTCTTC. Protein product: CASSLGGTSGSSFYNEQFF.

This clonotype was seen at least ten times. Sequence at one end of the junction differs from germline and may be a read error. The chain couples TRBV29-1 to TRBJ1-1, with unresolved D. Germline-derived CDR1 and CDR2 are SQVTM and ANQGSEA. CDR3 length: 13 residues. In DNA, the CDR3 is TGCAGCGGGAGGACGGACTGGAACGCTGAAGCTTTCTTT. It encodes CSGRTDWNAEAFF.

The DNA for the CDR3 is TGTGCCAGCAGCCACCGGGACAGTGGAAGCTCCTATAATTCACCCCTCCACTTT. It specifies CASSHRDSGSSYNSPLHF. V gene TRBV14 combines with J gene TRBJ1-6; 7 nucleotides align to TRBD1. The CDR3 runs 18 residues. Germline V CDR1 and CDR2: SGHDN, FVKESK. Losses at the gene ends were 3 bases for V and 0 bases for J; bases not matched to a gene: 8. Using reference TRBV14 and TRBJ1-6 for the parts outside the CDR3, the full variable domain is EAGVTQFPSHSVIEKGQTVTLRCDPISGHDNLYWYRRVMGKEIKFLLHFVKESKQDESGMPNNRFLAERTGGTYSTLKVQPAELEDSGVYFCASSHRDSGSSYNSPLHFGNGTRLTVT.

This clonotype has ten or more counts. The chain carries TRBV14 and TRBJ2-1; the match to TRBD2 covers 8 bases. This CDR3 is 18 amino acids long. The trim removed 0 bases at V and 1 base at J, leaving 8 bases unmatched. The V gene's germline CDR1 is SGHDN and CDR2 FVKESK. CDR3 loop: CASSQDLIAGGSYNEQFF. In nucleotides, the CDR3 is TGTGCCAGCAGCCAAGATCTAATCGCGGGGGGATCCTACAATGAGCAGTTCTTC.

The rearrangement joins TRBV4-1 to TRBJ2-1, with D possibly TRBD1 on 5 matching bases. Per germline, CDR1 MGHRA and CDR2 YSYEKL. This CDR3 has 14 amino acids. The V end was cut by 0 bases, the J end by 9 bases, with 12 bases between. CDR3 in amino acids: CASSQDLGQSEQFF. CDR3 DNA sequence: TGCGCCAGCAGCCAAGATTTGGGGCAGAGTGAGCAGTTCTTC.

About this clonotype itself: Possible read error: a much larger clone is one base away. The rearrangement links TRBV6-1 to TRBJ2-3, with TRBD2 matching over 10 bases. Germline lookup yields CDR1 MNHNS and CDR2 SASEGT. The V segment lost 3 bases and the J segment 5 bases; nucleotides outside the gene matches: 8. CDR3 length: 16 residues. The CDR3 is CASSEWLAGAGDTQYF. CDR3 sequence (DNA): TGTGCCAGCAGTGAGTGGCTAGCGGGAGCCGGAGATACGCAGTATTTT.

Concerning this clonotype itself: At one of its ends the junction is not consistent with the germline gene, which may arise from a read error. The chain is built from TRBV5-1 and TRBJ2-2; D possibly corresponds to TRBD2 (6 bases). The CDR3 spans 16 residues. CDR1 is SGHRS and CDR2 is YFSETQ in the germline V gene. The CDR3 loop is CTSSLRQGLDTGELFF. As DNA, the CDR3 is TGCACCAGCAGCTTGAGGCAGGGACTGGACACCGGGGAGCTGTTTTTT.

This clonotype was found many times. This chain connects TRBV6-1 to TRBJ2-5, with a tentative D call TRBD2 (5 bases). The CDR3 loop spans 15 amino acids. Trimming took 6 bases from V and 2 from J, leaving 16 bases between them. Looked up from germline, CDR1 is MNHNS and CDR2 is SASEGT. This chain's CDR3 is CASSHVLDPQETQYF. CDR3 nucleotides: TGTGCCAGCAGCCACGTACTAGACCCTCAAGAGACCCAGTACTTC.

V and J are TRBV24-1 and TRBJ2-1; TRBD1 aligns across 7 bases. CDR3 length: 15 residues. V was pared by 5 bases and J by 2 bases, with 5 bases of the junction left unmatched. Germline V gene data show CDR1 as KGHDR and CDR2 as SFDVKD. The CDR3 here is CATSGRGQPYNEQFF. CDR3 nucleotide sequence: TGTGCCACCAGTGGTCGGGGACAGCCCTACAATGAGCAGTTCTTC.

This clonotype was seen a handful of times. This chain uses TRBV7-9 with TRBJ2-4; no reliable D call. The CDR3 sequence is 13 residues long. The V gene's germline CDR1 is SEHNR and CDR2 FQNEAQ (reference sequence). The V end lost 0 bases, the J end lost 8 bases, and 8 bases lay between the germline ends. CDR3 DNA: TGTGCCAGCAGCTTAGCGCCCCCGGACATTCAGTACTTC. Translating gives CASSLAPPDIQYF.

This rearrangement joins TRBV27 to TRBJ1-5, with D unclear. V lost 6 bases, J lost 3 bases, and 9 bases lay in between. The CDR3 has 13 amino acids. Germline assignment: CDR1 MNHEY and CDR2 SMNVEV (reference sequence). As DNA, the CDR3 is TGTGCCAGCAGCACCGGACCCAATCAGCCCCAGCATTTT. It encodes CASSTGPNQPQHF.

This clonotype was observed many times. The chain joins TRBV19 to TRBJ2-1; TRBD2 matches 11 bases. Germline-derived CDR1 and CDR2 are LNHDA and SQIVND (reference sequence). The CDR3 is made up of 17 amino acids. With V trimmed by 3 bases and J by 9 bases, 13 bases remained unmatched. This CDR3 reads CASSMAGTSGTRGEQFF. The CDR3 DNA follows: TGTGCCAGTAGTATGGCCGGGACTAGCGGTACTCGGGGTGAGCAGTTCTTC.

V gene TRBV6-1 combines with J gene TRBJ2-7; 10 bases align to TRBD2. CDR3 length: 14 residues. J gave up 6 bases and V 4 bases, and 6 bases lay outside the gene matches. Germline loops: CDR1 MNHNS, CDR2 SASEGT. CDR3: CASSGPGLASEQYV. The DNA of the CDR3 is TGTGCCAGCAGTGGGCCGGGACTAGCGTCCGAGCAGTACGTC.

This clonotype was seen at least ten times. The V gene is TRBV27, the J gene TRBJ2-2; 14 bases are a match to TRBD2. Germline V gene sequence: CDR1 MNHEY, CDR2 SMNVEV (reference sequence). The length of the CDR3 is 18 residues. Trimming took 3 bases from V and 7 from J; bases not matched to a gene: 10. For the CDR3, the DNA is TGTGCCAGCAGTTTTGGGACTAGCGGGAGAGGAATAGGCGGGGAGCTGTTTTTT. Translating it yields CASSFGTSGRGIGGELFF.

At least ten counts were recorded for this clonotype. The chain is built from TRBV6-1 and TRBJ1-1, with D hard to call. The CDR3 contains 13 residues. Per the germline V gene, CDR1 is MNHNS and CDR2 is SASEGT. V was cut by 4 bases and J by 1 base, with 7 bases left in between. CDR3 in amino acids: CASSVEQNTEAFF. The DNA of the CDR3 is TGTGCCAGCAGTGTTGAGCAGAACACTGAAGCTTTCTTT.

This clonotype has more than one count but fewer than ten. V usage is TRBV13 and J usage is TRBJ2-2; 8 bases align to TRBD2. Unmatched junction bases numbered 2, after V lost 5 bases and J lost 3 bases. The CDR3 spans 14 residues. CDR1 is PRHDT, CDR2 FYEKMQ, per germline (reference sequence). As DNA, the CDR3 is TGTGCCAGCAGCCCCGGGGGGGACACCGGGGAGCTGTTTTTT. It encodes CASSPGGDTGELFF. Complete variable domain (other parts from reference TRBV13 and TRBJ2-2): AAGVIQSPRHLIKEKRETATLKCYPIPRHDTVYWYQQGPGQDPQFLISFYEKMQSDKGSIPDRFSAQQFSDYHSELNMSSLELGDSALYFCASSPGGDTGELFFGEGSRLTVL.

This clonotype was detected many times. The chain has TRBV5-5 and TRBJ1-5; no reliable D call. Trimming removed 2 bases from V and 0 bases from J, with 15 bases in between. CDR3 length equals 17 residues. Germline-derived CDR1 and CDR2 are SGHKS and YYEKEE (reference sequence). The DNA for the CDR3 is TGTGCCAGCAGCTTCGACGACGGTGAATATAGCAATCAGCCCCAGCATTTT. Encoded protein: CASSFDDGEYSNQPQHF.

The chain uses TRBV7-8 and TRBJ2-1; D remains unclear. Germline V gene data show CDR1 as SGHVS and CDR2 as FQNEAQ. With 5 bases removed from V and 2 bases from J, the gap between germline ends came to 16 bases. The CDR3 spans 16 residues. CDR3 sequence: CASSPLRSRPYNEQFF. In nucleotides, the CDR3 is TGTGCCAGCAGCCCCCTCCGTAGCAGGCCCTACAATGAGCAGTTCTTC. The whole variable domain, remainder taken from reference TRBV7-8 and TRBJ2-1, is GAGVSQSPRYKVAKRGQDVALRCDPISGHVSLFWYQQALGQGPEFLTYFQNEAQLDKSGLPSDRFFAERPEGSVSTLKIQRTQQEDSAVYLCASSPLRSRPYNEQFFGPGTRLTVL.

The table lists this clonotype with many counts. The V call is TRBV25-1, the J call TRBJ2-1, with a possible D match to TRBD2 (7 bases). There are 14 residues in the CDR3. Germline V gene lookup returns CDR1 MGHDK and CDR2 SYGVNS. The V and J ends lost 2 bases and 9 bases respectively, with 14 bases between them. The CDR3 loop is CASSERGGAGEQFF. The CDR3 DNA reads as TGTGCCAGCAGTGAAAGGGGGGGGGCAGGTGAGCAGTTCTTC. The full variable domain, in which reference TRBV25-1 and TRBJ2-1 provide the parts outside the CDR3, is EADIYQTPRYLVIGTGKKITLECSQTMGHDKMYWYQQDPGMELHLIHYSYGVNSTEKGDLSSESTVSRIRTEHFPLTLESARPSHTSQYLCASSERGGAGEQFFGPGTRLTVL.

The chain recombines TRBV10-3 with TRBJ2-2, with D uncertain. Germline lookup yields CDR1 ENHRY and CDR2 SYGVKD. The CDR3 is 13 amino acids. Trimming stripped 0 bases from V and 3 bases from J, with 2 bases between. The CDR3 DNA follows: TGTGCCATCAGTGAGTCGGACACCGGGGAGCTGTTTTTT. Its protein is CAISESDTGELFF.

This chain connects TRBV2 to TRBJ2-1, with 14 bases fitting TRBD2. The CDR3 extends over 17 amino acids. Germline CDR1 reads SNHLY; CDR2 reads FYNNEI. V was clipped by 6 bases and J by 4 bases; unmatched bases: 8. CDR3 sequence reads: CASSGGTSGSFYNEQFF. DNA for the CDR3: TGTGCCAGCAGCGGCGGGACTAGCGGGAGCTTTTACAATGAGCAGTTCTTC.